This TCR beta chain was sequenced for a study of low-dose radiotherapy and immunotherapy resistance in tumors (dated by TCRdb to 2021 to 2024). Regarding the research as a whole: Cohort 1 received 0.5 Gy per fraction every 2 weeks, with a prescribed total PTV dose of 6.5 Gy. For Cohort 2, the dose was 1 Gy per fraction given every two weeks, adding up to 13 Gy in total across 26 weeks. Trial participants were not randomized into treatment groups. Cyclophosphamide 200 mg/m2 was administered intravenously every two weeks, one day before each radiation and immunotherapy administration. Patients took aspirin 300 mg orally once daily for four cycles, starting on cycle 1 day 1. Nivolumab and ipilimumab were both given intravenously, with nivolumab at a 240 mg flat dose every two weeks and ipilimumab at 1 mg/kg every six weeks. Eight patients were included in the translational analysis, namely three from the first dose cohort plus the first five from the second dose cohort.

As encoded in the germline V gene (reference sequence), CDR1 is DFQATT while CDR2 is SNEGSKA. Compared with germline, V lacks 4 bases and J lacks 2 bases; bases without a gene match: 9. The CDR3 starts with the cysteine, ends with the phenylalanine, and has 15 residues. Of the read, only the CDR3 DNA is kept; its 45 bases are in frame from base 1. As regards this clonotype: It has no known antigen specificity. The record has no base qualities; no much larger clone is one base away.

The time point label corresponds to: before trial treatment. The donors took part in RACIN, a single-arm, phase I, dose-escalation trial that combined nivolumab, ipilimumab, aspirin, low-dose cyclophosphamide and low-dose radiotherapy. To be eligible, a patient needed to have an advanced solid tumor that was TIL-negative. First-strand cDNA was synthesized using Superscript III and a set of TRAV- and TRBV-specific primers, so that both TCRalpha and TCRbeta chains were covered. TCRs were amplified with Phusion for around 18 PCR cycles, with a constant-region primer paired with the adapter attached to the V primers. Amplification of the isolated mRNA was done with the MessageAmp II aRNA Amplification Kit, which involved a roughly 15-hour in vitro transcription at 37 degrees C. The Dynabeads mRNA DIRECT Purification Kit was used to isolate the mRNA for TCR sequencing. A second approximately 25-cycle Phusion PCR added indexed Illumina adapters, and products were purified with AMPure XP beads. Deep sequencing of the TCRalpha and TCRbeta libraries was carried out on an Illumina MiniSeq instrument. From the authors' description of their analysis: Using custom Perl scripts, TCR sequences that encoded the same protein were pooled, out-of-frame sequences were dropped, and the abundance of each clonotype was calculated. TCR sequences supported by only a single read were excluded from analysis. Shannon entropy, Gini index, clonality, richness, and the frequency of TCRs shared between repertoires were included as repertoire metrics. In-frame beta chains were kept once TCRdb had trimmed the public reads at Q25 with fastp and called clones with MiXCR. Rows with a matching CDR3 protein are joined into one entry that keeps the most common DNA and genes. The V and J calls here are based on TCRdb, not the publication. For this sample there are 100,000 or so distinct CDR3 sequences; 9.4% appear just once. Of the sample, roughly 1% is held by the ten largest clones.

The sequence derives from a male donor with prostate cancer. The rearranged chain carries TRBV20-1 and TRBJ2-5; 8 middle bases align to TRBD2. Specimen: PBMCs, collected before treatment. This receptor carries the CDR3 CSAMGGLALQETQYF. The DNA sequence reads TGCAGTGCTATGGGAGGACTAGCCCTACAAGAGACCCAGTACTTC.